Listed here are 18 T cell receptor beta chains from one sample, sequenced in a study of blood T cell repertoires in COVID-19. Clones were read by immunoSEQ multiplex PCR, and TCRdb kept only the in-frame ones, dropping some. The data hold fewer than 200,000 clones, with roughly 80% observed a single time. Input material: PBMCs or T cells enriched from blood (not recorded which). These receptors came from a man aged 50 to 60 who had recovered from COVID-19.

The chain employs TRBV5-6 and TRBJ1-1, with 9 bases aligning to TRBD1. V was pared by 3 bases and J by 4 bases, with 1 base of the junction left unmatched. The CDR3 loop spans 13 amino acids. Germline CDR1 reads SGHDT; CDR2 reads YYEEEE. The CDR3 DNA reads TGTGCCAGCAGCTGGGACAGGGCCACTGAAGCTTTCTTT. This sequence encodes CASSWDRATEAFF. Drawing the rest from reference TRBV5-6 and TRBJ1-1, the complete variable domain is DAGVTQSPTHLIKTRGQQVTLRCSPKSGHDTVSWYQQALGQGPQFIFQYYEEEERQRGNFPDRFSGHQFPNYSSELNVNALLLGDSALYLCASSWDRATEAFFGQGTRLTVV.

The rearrangement joins TRBV18 to TRBJ2-5; 10 nucleotides align to TRBD1. The CDR3 has 14 residues. V was clipped by 4 bases and J by 2 bases; unmatched bases: 1. Per the germline V gene, CDR1 is KGHSH and CDR2 is LQKENI. CDR3 loop: CASSRDRGQETQYF. In nucleotides, the CDR3 is TGTGCCAGCTCACGGGACAGGGGTCAAGAGACCCAGTACTTC.

The J gene is TRBJ2-1, the V gene TRBV12-5; possibly TRBD2 for D (6 bases). The CDR3 covers 14 residues. The germline V gene encodes CDR1 LGHNT and CDR2 FRNRAP. This CDR3 reads CAEDGTSRYNEQFF. The CDR3 DNA reads TGTGCCGAAGACGGGACTTCCCGGTACAATGAGCAGTTCTTC. The full variable domain, its missing parts supplied by reference TRBV12-5 and TRBJ2-1, is DARVTQTPRHKVTEMGQEVTMRCQPILGHNTVFWYRQTMMQGLELLAYFRNRAPLDDSGMPKDRFSAEMPDATLATLKIQPSEPRDSAVYFCAEDGTSRYNEQFFGPGTRLTVL.

This clone has a single count. The rearrangement uses TRBV2 and TRBJ1-5; 9 bases align to TRBD1. Trimming cost V 11 bases and J 5 bases; bases outside gene matches: 7. The CDR3 length is 13 residues. The germline V gene has CDR1 SNHLY and CDR2 FYNNEI. CDR3 residues: CASRDRVYQPQHF. The CDR3 DNA sequence: TGTGCCTCCCGGGACAGGGTCTATCAGCCCCAGCATTTT.

J is TRBJ1-2 and V is TRBV4-2; D ambiguous. Germline CDR1 is LGHNA and CDR2 is YNFKEQ. This CDR3 has 15 residues. V was trimmed by 0 bases and J by 2 bases, leaving 10 bases between them. CDR3 in amino acids: CASSQDEAINYGYTF. CDR3 DNA: TGTGCCAGCAGCCAAGATGAGGCGATCAACTATGGCTACACCTTC.

The chain has TRBV18 and TRBJ1-6; D is unresolved. V was trimmed by 3 bases and J by 8 bases, leaving 14 bases between them. CDR3 length: 15 amino acids. Germline values: CDR1 KGHSH, CDR2 LQKENI. DNA of the CDR3: TGTGCCAGCTCACCCATGGGTACTAGAGATTCACCCCTCCACTTT. Protein product: CASSPMGTRDSPLHF.

This clone has more than one count but fewer than ten. This chain joins TRBV11-2 and TRBJ1-5; D is possibly TRBD1 (6 bases). This CDR3 contains 13 residues. The germline V gene encodes CDR1 SGHAT and CDR2 FQNNGV. Trimming removed 5 bases from V and 6 bases from J, with 11 bases in between. The CDR3, as DNA: TGTGCCAGCAGCCCAGGACAGTTTCAGCCCCAGCATTTT. It is translated as CASSPGQFQPQHF.

This clone was recorded a few times. The rearrangement uses TRBV7-9 and TRBJ1-2; D is uncertain. There are 14 residues in the CDR3. Germline V gives CDR1 SEHNR, CDR2 FQNEAQ (reference sequence). V was pared by 7 bases and J by 3 bases, with 15 bases between. The DNA for the CDR3 is TGTGCCAGCACCTCAACTGGGAGATACTATGGCTACACCTTC. This sequence encodes CASTSTGRYYGYTF. The full variable domain, rest sourced from reference TRBV7-9 and TRBJ1-2, is DTGVSQNPRHKITKRGQNVTFRCDPISEHNRLYWYRQTLGQGPEFLTYFQNEAQLEKSRLLSDRFSAERPKGSFSTLEIQRTEQGDSAMYLCASTSTGRYYGYTFGSGTRLTVV.

The gene calls are TRBV5-8 and TRBJ1-1; the D is unclear. Germline V CDR1 and CDR2: SGHTS, YDEGEE. The V gene lost 0 bases and the J gene lost 10 bases, with 7 bases spanning the gap. The CDR3 loop spans 11 amino acids. This chain's CDR3 is CASSLVRGAFF. The CDR3 DNA follows: TGTGCCAGCAGCTTGGTGAGAGGAGCTTTCTTT. Full variable domain (rest looked up from reference TRBV5-8 and TRBJ1-1): EAGVTQSPTHLIKTRGQQATLRCSPISGHTSVYWYQQALGLGLQFLLWYDEGEERNRGNFPPRFSGRQFPNYSSELNVNALELEDSALYLCASSLVRGAFFGQGTRLTVV.

The chain has TRBV12-5 and TRBJ2-3; D gene uncertain. The germline V and J ends were trimmed by 0 bases and 2 bases, with 6 bases remaining between them. The germline V gene has CDR1 LGHNT and CDR2 FRNRAP. The CDR3 is 14 residues long. The CDR3 loop reads CASGLVQTTDTQYF. CDR3 in DNA: TGTGCTAGTGGTTTGGTACAGACCACAGATACGCAGTATTTT.

This chain connects TRBV28 to TRBJ2-4; D is ambiguous. There are 15 residues in the CDR3. The V and J ends lost 5 bases and 0 bases respectively, with 11 bases between them. CDR1 and CDR2 from the germline V gene are MDHEN and SYDVKM. The CDR3 protein is CASSTFTLAKNIQYF. The DNA of the CDR3 is TGTGCCAGCAGTACATTCACGCTAGCCAAAAACATTCAGTACTTC. Combining the CDR3 with reference TRBV28 and TRBJ2-4 gives the whole variable domain DVKVTQSSRYLVKRTGEKVFLECVQDMDHENMFWYRQDPGLGLRLIYFSYDVKMKEKGDIPEGYSVSREKKERFSLILESASTNQTSMYLCASSTFTLAKNIQYFGAGTRLSVL.

V gene TRBV29-1 combines with J gene TRBJ1-1; D ambiguous. Per germline, CDR1 SQVTM and CDR2 ANQGSEA. The ends were cut back, 5 bases at V and 0 bases at J, with 13 bases in the middle. The CDR3 totals 14 residues. The CDR3 DNA follows: TGCAGCGTTCGGGATGTTAGTATGAACACTGAAGCTTTCTTT. Encoded protein: CSVRDVSMNTEAFF.

J is TRBJ2-3 and V is TRBV2; TRBD2 matches 8 bases. Germline values: CDR1 SNHLY, CDR2 FYNNEI. V gave up 8 bases and J gave up 2 bases; unmatched junction bases: 6. There are 14 residues in the CDR3. The CDR3 protein is CASEGTRSTDTQYF. The CDR3 coding sequence is TGTGCCAGCGAGGGGACTAGATCCACAGATACGCAGTATTTT.

In its sample, this clone was seen many times. V usage is TRBV3-1 (or the pseudogene TRBV3-2) and J usage is TRBJ2-1, with D hard to call. Germline V gene data show CDR1 as LGHDT and CDR2 as YNNKEL (reference sequence). The CDR3 runs 15 residues. V dropped 1 base and J dropped 4 bases, with 11 bases sitting between them. CDR3 DNA sequence: TGTGCCAGCAGCCAAGGGCTGGTGGCATACAATGAGCAGTTCTTC. This codes for CASSQGLVAYNEQFF.

The V and J genes are TRBV19 and TRBJ1-1; tentatively, D is TRBD1 (6 bases). The CDR3 spans 17 residues. Trimming cost V 5 bases and J 3 bases, with 22 bases left between them. The germline gives CDR1 LNHDA, CDR2 SQIVND (reference sequence). The CDR3 reads CASSSPDRSLLYTEAFF. In DNA, the CDR3 is TGTGCCAGTAGTTCTCCCGACAGGAGCCTCCTGTACACTGAAGCTTTCTTT.

The V gene is TRBV18, the J gene TRBJ2-7, with unresolved D. The CDR3 length is 14 residues. Looked up from germline, CDR1 is KGHSH and CDR2 is LQKENI. Trimming took 6 bases from V and 0 from J, leaving 12 bases between them. The CDR3, as DNA: TGTGCCAGCTCGTCCGTTCCTTCCTCCTACGAGCAGTACTTC. Translated, it gives CASSSVPSSYEQYF.

V gene TRBV4-2 combines with J gene TRBJ2-1, with no clear D. This CDR3 spans 12 amino acids. From germline, CDR1 is LGHNA and CDR2 YNFKEQ. Trimming removed 0 bases from V and 7 bases from J, with 4 bases in between. The CDR3, as DNA: TGTGCCAGCAGCCAAGACTTGAATGAGCAGTTCTTC. It codes for CASSQDLNEQFF.

This chain joins TRBV18 and TRBJ1-6, with D tentatively TRBD1 (5 bases). The V and J ends lost 6 bases and 3 bases respectively, with 9 bases between them. CDR1 is KGHSH, CDR2 LQKENI, per germline. The CDR3 sequence is 14 residues long. This CDR3 reads CASSKGNYNSPLHF. The CDR3 region has the DNA TGTGCCAGCTCGAAGGGGAACTATAATTCACCCCTCCACTTT.